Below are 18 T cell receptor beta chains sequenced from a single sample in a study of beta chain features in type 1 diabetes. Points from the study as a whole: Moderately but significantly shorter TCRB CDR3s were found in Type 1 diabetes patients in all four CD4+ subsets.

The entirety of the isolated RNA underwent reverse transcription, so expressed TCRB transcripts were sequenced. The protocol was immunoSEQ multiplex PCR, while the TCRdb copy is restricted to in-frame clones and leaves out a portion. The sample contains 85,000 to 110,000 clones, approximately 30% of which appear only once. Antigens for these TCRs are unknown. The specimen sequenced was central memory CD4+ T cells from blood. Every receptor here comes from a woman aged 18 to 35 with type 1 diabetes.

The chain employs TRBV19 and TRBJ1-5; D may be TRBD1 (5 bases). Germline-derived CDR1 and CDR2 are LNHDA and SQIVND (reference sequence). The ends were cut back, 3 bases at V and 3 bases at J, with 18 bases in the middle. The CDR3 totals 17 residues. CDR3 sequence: CASSMEGRGQFNQPQHF. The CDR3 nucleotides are TGTGCCAGTAGTATGGAGGGGCGCGGGCAGTTCAATCAGCCCCAGCATTTT.

The DNA of the CDR3 is TGCAGTGCAGTCGACAGGTTTCAACTGTTTTTT. This codes for CSAVDRFQLFF. The chain carries TRBV20-1 and TRBJ1-4; D perhaps matches TRBD1 (6 bases). Germline V lookup: CDR1 DFQATT, CDR2 SNEGSKA (reference sequence). CDR3 length: 11 amino acids. The V and J ends lost 6 bases and 12 bases respectively, with 14 bases between them.

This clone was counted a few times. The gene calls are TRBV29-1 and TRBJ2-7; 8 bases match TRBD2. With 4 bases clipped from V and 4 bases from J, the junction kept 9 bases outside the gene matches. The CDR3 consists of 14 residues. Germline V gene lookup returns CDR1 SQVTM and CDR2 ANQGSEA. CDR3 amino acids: CSVVSGSGGYEQYF. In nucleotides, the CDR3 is TGCAGCGTTGTGAGCGGGAGTGGAGGATACGAGCAGTACTTC.

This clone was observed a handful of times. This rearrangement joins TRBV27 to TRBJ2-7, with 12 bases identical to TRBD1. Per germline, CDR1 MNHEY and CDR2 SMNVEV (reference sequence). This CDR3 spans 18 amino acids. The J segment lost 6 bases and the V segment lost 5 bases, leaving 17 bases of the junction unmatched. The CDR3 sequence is CASSPTGTGGRGSGEQYF. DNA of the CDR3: TGTGCCAGCAGTCCGACCGGGACAGGGGGCCGCGGATCGGGCGAGCAGTACTTC.

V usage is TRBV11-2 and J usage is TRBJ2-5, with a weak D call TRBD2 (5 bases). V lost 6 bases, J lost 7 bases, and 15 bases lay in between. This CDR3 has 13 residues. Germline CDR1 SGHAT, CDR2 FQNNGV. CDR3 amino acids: CASRSTRVRTQYF. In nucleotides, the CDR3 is TGTGCCAGCAGATCAACGCGGGTACGGACCCAGTACTTC.

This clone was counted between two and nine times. CDR3 region: CASSPLAGRGEQFF. DNA of the CDR3: TGTGCCAGCTCACCTCTAGCGGGGAGGGGTGAGCAGTTCTTC. This rearrangement joins TRBV18 to TRBJ2-1; TRBD2 agrees at 9 bases. There are 14 residues in the CDR3. The ends lost 3 bases at V and 9 bases at J; junction bases unmatched: 6. The germline CDR1 and CDR2 sequences are KGHSH and LQKENI.

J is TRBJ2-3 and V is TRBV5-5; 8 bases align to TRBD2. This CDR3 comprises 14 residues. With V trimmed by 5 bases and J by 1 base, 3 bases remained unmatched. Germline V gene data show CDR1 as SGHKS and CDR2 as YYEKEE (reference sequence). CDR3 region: CASSGREGTDTQYF. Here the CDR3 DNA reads TGTGCCAGCAGTGGGCGGGAGGGCACAGATACGCAGTATTTT.

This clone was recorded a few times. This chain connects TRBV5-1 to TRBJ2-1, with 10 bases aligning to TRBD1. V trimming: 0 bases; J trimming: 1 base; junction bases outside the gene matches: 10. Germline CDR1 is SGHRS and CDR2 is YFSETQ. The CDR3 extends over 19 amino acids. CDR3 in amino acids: CASSLEGQGLGWSYNEQFF. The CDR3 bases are TGCGCCAGCAGCTTGGAGGGACAGGGGTTGGGATGGTCCTACAATGAGCAGTTCTTC. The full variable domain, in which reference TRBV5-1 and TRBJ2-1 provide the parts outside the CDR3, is KAGVTQTPRYLIKTRGQQVTLSCSPISGHRSVSWYQQTPGQGLQFLFEYFSETQRNKGNFPGRFSGRQFSNSRSEMNVSTLELGDSALYLCASSLEGQGLGWSYNEQFFGPGTRLTVL.

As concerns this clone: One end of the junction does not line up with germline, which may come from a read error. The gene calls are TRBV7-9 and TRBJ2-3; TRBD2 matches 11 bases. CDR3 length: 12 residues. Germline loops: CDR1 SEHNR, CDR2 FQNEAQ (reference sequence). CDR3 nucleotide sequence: TGTGCCAGCAGCGCCCGGACTAGCGGGTTTGGCTTT. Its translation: CASSARTSGFGF.

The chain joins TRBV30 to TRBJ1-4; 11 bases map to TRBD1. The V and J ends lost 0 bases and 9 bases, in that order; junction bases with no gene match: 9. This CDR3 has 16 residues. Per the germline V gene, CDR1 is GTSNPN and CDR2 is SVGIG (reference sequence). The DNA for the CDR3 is TGTGCCTGGAGTGTACGTCCGGGACAGGGGGAAAAAAAACTGTTTTTT. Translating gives CAWSVRPGQGEKKLFF.

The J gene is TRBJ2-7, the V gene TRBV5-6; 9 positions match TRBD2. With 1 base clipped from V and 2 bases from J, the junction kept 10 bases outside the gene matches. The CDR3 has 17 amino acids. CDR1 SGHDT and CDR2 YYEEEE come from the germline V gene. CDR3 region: CASSLRPSGVRTYEQYF. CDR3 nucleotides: TGTGCCAGCAGCTTGCGTCCTAGCGGGGTTCGGACCTACGAGCAGTACTTC.

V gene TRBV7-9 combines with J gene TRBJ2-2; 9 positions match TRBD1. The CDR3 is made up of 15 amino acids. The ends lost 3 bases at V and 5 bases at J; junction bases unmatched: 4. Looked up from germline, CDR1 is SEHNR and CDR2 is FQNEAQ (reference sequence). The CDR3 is CASSFGQGRTGELFF. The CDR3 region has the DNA TGTGCCAGCAGCTTCGGACAGGGGAGGACCGGGGAGCTGTTTTTT.

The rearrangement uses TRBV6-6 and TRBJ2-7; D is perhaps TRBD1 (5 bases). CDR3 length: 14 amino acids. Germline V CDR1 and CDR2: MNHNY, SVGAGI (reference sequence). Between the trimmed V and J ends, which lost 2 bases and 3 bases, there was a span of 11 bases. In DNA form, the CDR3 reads TGTGCCAGCAGTTACGCAGGACACTTCTACGAGCAGTACGTC. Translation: CASSYAGHFYEQYV.

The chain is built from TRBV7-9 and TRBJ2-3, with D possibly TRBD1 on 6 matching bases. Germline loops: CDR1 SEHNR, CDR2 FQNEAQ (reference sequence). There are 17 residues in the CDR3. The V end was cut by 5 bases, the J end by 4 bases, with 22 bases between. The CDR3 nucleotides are TGTGCCAGCAGCCGAGGGGCCGGGACATTGGGGCCAGATACGCAGTATTTT. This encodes CASSRGAGTLGPDTQYF.

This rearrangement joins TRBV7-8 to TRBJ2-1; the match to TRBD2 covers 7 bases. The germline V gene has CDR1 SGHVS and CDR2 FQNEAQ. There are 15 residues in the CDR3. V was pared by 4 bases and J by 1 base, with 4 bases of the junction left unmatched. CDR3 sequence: CASSYEGGSYNEQFF. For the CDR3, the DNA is TGTGCCAGCAGCTACGAGGGAGGGTCCTACAATGAGCAGTTCTTC.

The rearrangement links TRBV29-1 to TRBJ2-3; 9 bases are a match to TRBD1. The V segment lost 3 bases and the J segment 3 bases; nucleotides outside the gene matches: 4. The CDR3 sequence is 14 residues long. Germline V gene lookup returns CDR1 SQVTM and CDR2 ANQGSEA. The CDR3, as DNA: TGCAGCGTTGACGAGGGGACAGGGACAGATACGCAGTATTTT. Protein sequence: CSVDEGTGTDTQYF.

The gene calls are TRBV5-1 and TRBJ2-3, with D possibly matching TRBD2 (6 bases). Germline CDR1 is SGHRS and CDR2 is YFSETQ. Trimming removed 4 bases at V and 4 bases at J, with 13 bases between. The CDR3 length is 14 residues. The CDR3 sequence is CASSRTGVSDTQYF. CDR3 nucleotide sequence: TGCGCCAGCAGCCGGACGGGAGTTTCAGATACGCAGTATTTT.

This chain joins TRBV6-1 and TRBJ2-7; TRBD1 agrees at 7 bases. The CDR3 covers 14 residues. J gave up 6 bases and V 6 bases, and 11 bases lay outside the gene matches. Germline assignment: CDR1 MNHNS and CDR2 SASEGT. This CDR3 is CASSQTGLKREQYV. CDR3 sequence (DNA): TGTGCCAGCAGCCAGACAGGGTTGAAGCGCGAGCAGTACGTC.